This entry describes one T cell receptor beta chain. Antigen: not known. The junction shows a germline mismatch at one end, possibly a read error. The data were taken from a study of blood T cells in healthy people across ages. Study context: About one barcoded beta molecule per two T cells was captured by template switching.

Sample-barcoded 5' priming and a J-beta primer mix drove a second PCR of about 6 to 12 cycles. TCRdb redid the calling of the 5' RACE reads with MiXCR, one entry per CDR3 protein. The sample consists of over a million distinct CDR3 sequences, approximately 40% of them appearing once. Study outcomes and limitations: Estimates based on one million T cells were treated as lower bounds. Naive CD4+ cells and diversity were both higher in long-lived donors than in aged donors.

Per sample, a minimum of 6.5 million PBMCs were isolated. CDR3 length: 16 residues. Germline assignment: CDR1 LGHDT and CDR2 YNNKEL (reference sequence). The genes are TRBV3-1 and TRBJ2-2; the D is unclear. The specimen was blood. The TCR originated in a woman aged 18-35 years in good health. DNA for the CDR3: TGTGCCAGCAGCCTGCAGGCGAAGCCGAACGCCGGGGAGCTGTTTTTT. This translates into CASSLQAKPNAGELFF.